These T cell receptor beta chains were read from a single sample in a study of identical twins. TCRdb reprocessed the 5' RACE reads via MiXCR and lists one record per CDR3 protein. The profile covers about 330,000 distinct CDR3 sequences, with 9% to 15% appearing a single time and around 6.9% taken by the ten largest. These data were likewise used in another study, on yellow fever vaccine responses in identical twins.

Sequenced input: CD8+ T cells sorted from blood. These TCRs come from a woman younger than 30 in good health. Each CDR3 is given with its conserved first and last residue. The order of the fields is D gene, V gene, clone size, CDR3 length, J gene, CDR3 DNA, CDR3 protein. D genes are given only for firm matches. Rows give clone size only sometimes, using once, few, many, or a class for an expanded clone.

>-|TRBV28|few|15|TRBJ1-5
TGTGCCAGCAGTTTAGAAGGGTTTAGCAATCAGCCCCAGCATTTT
CASSLEGFSNQPQHF
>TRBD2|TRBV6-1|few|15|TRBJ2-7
TGTGCCAGCAGTAGGATAGCGGGAATGTTATCCGAGCAGTACTTC
CASSRIAGMLSEQYF
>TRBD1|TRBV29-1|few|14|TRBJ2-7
TGCAGCACCAGATCCGGGACAGAAACCTACGAGCAGTACTTC
CSTRSGTETYEQYF
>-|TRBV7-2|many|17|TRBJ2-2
TGTGCCAGCAGCTTTCGCGCGGTGGGGGCGGGGGCAGGGGAGCTGTTTTTT
CASSFRAVGAGAGELFF
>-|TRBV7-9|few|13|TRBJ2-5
TGTGCCAGCAGCCTCCCAGCGGAAGAGACCCAGTACTTC
CASSLPAEETQYF
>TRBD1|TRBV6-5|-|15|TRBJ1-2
TGTGCCAGCAGTTACTCGGGGACAGCCTACTATGGCTACACCTTC
CASSYSGTAYYGYTF
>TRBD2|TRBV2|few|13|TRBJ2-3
TGTGCCAGCACCGGGACTAGCGATAATACGCAGTATTTT
CASTGTSDNTQYF
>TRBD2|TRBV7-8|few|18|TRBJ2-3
TGTGCCAGCAGCTTAGGGACTAGCGGGGGGGCATCCGCAGATACGCAGTATTTT
CASSLGTSGGASADTQYF
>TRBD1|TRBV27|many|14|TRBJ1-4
TGTGCCAGCAGTTTTGCTGGTGACAGGGACGAACTGTTTTTT
CASSFAGDRDELFF
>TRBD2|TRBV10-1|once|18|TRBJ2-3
TGCGCCAGCAGTGAGGTGCTAGCGGGGGGCCCCGGGGCAGATACGCAGTATTTT
CASSEVLAGGPGADTQYF
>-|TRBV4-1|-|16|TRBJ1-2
TGCGCCAGCAGCCAAGATATTGCCCGGTTTAACTATGGCTACACCTTC
CASSQDIARFNYGYTF
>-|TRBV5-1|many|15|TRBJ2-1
TGCGCCAGCAGCGGTAGAGCGGATACTGACAATGAGCAGTTCTTC
CASSGRADTDNEQFF
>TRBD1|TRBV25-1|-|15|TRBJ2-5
TGTGCCAGCGGACCCTCTACAGGGGCCGGAGAGACCCAGTACTTC
CASGPSTGAGETQYF
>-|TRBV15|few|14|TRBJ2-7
TGTGCCACCAGCAGAGAGGGTCAGTCCTACGAGCAGTACTTC
CATSREGQSYEQYF
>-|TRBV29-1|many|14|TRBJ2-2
TGCAGCGTTGTTATAGCGGCCAACACCGGGGAGCTGTTTTTT
CSVVIAANTGELFF
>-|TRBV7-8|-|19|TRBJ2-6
TGTGCCAGCAGCTTAGCCGGGGCTGTAGCCTATTCTGGGGCCAACGTCCTGACTTTC
CASSLAGAVAYSGANVLTF
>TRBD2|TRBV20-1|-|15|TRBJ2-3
TGCAGTGCGGTGCAGACTAGCGGGGCCACAGATACGCAGTATTTT
CSAVQTSGATDTQYF
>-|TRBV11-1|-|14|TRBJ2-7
TGTGCCAGCAGCTTATCGACAGGCGCCTACGAGCAGTACTTC
CASSLSTGAYEQYF
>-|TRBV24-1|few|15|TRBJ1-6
TGTGCCACCAGTTCCGGGGGGCAGGAATCGTCACCCCTCCACTTT
CATSSGGQESSPLHF
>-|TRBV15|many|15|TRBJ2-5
TGTGCCACCAGCAGAGATCGGGATACGGGGGAGACCCAGTACTTC
CATSRDRDTGETQYF
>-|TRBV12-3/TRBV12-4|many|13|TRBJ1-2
TGTGCCAGCAGTTTAATCTCGCCCTATGGCTACACCTTC
CASSLISPYGYTF
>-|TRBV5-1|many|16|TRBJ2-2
TGCGCCAGCAGCTATTATCCAGGGCCGAACACCGGGGAGCTGTTTTTT
CASSYYPGPNTGELFF
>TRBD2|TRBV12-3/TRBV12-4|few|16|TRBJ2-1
TGTGCCAGCAGTTTTAGCGGGAGCCCCCCCCGCAATGAGCAGTTCTTC
CASSFSGSPPRNEQFF
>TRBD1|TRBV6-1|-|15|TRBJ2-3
TGTGCCAGCAGAGGGACAGGGGGCATCACAGATACGCAGTATTTT
CASRGTGGITDTQYF
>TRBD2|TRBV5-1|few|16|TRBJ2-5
TGCGCCAGCAGCGGCAGACTAGCGGGGGGCCTGGAGACCCAGTACTTC
CASSGRLAGGLETQYF
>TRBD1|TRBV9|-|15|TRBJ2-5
TGTGCCAGCAGCACAGGGGGATTAATCCAAGAGACCCAGTACTTC
CASSTGGLIQETQYF
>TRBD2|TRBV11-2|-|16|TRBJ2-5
TGTGCCAGCAGCTCCCAAGCGGGGCTAAACCAAGAGACCCAGTACTTC
CASSSQAGLNQETQYF
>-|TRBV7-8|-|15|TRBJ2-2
TGTGCCAGCAGCCTTACCGCAGGGAACACCGGGGAGCTGTTTTTT
CASSLTAGNTGELFF
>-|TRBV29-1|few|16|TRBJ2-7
TGCAGCGTTGAAGCCCCCGGACAGACTGTACCCTACGAGCAGTACTTC
CSVEAPGQTVPYEQYF
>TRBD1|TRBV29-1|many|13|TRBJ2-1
TGCAGCGTCAACGGGACAGGGTGGAATGAGCAGTTCTTC
CSVNGTGWNEQFF
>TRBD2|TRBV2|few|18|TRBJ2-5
TGTGCCAGCCCCGGTGGGACTAGCGGGACCCTGTACCAAGAGACCCAGTACTTC
CASPGGTSGTLYQETQYF
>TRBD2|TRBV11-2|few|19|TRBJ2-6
TGTGCCAGCAGCTGGGGGGGGATAACAAGTACCCCTGGGGCCAACGTCCTGACTTTC
CASSWGGITSTPGANVLTF
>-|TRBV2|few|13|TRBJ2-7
TGTGCCAGCAGTGATCACAGTTCGTACGAGCAGTACTTC
CASSDHSSYEQYF
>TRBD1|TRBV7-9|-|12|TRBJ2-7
TGTGCCAGCAGCAAGACAGGGGACGAGCAGTACTTC
CASSKTGDEQYF
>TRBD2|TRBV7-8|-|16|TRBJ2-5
TGTGCCACTAGGGCCCCTAGCGGGGGGTTCCAAGAGACCCAGTACTTC
CATRAPSGGFQETQYF
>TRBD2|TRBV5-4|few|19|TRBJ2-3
TGTGCCAGCAGCATTGGGTCTAGCGGACTAAGAGGGCGCACAGATACGCAGTATTTT
CASSIGSSGLRGRTDTQYF
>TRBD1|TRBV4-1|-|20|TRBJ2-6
TGCGCCAGCAGCCAAGAAAGAACCAGGGGGCGCCCCTCTGGGGCCAACGTCCTGACTTTC
CASSQERTRGRPSGANVLTF
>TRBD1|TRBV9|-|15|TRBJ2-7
TGTGCCAGCAGCGCCGCCGGGACAGACTGGGAGGAGCAGTACTTC
CASSAAGTDWEEQYF
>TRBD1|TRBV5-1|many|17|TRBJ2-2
TGCGCCAGCAGCCAAATACTGACAGGGGGGAACACCGGGGAGCTGTTTTTT
CASSQILTGGNTGELFF
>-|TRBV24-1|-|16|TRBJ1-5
TGTGCCACCAGTGAAATGGGTTCGGGGGACAATCAGCCCCAGCATTTT
CATSEMGSGDNQPQHF
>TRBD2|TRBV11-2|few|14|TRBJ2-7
TGTGCCAGCAGCTTAGCGGGACTATACTACGAGCAGTACTTC
CASSLAGLYYEQYF
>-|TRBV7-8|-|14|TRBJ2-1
TGTGCCAGCAGCCCCCTTCCTAGCAACAATGAGCAGTTCTTC
CASSPLPSNNEQFF
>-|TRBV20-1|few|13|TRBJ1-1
TGCAGTGCAAAGGACCTCCGAGGCACTGAAGCTTTCTTT
CSAKDLRGTEAFF
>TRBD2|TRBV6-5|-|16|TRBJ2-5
TGTGCCAGCAGTATACGACTAGCGGCGCCTCAGGAGACCCAGCACTTC
CASSIRLAAPQETQHF
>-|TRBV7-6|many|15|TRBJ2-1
TGTGCCAGCAGCCGGGACGTCCAGGGAAACAATGAGCAGTTCTTC
CASSRDVQGNNEQFF
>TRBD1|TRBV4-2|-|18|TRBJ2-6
TGTGCCAGCAGCCAAGCACGGACAGGGCTTTATGGGGCCAACGTCCTGACTTTC
CASSQARTGLYGANVLTF
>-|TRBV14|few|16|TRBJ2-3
TGTGCCAGCAGCCAAGGGGGGGGCAGGGGCACAGATACGCAGTATTTT
CASSQGGGRGTDTQYF
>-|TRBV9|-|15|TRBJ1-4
TGTGCCAGCAGCGCCGCCCGGGACCTCCAAGAAAAACTGTTTTTT
CASSAARDLQEKLFF
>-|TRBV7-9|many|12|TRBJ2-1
TGTGCCAGCAGCCGGAGTAACAATGAGCAGTTCTTC
CASSRSNNEQFF